A selection of T cell receptor beta chains follows, all from one sample in a study of blood T cell repertoires in COVID-19. TCRdb's table, derived via immunoSEQ multiplex PCR, lists solely in-frame clones and lacks some. This sample has approximately 190,000 clones, with approximately 80% found just once. What was sequenced was peripheral blood. Every receptor here comes from a man in his 60s with acute or convalescent COVID-19. Each CDR3 is given with its conserved first and last residue. The D gene is left open where the match is weak.

cdr3_aa cdr3_length j_call v_call d_call
CASSEAGVFSSYEQYF 16 TRBJ2-7 TRBV6-1 NA
CAISGQVNQPQHF 13 TRBJ1-5 TRBV10-3 TRBD1
CASSSTSGFGYEQYF 15 TRBJ2-7 TRBV9 NA
CATRDGALRQYF 12 TRBJ2-3 TRBV2 NA
CASRLQTYGYTF 12 TRBJ1-2 TRBV2 NA
CASSPADGGGYTF 13 TRBJ1-2 TRBV18 NA
CASSPRYGVDGTDTQYF 17 TRBJ2-3 TRBV7-9 NA
CASSSGTGAHEQFF 14 TRBJ2-1 TRBV7-3 TRBD1
CASTAGTYEQYF 12 TRBJ2-7 TRBV5-6 NA
CASSPETGIPGEQFF 15 TRBJ2-1 TRBV18 NA
CASSQDRGYSQPQHF 15 TRBJ1-5 TRBV4-1 TRBD1
CASSQGQSGAKAFF 14 TRBJ1-1 TRBV3-1/TRBV3-2 NA